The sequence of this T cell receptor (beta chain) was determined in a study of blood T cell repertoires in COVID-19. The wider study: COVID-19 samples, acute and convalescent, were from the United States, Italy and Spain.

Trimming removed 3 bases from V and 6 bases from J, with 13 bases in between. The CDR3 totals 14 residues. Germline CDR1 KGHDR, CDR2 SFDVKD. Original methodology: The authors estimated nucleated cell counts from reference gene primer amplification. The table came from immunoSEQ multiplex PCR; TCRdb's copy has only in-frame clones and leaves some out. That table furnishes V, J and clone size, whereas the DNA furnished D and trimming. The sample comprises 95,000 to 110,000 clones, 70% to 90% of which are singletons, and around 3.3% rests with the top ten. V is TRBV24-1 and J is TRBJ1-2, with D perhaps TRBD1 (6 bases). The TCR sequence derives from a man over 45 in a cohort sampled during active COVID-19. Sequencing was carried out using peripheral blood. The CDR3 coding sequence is TGTGCCACCAGTGATGAGCGACAGGTCAATGGCTACACCTTC. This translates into CATSDERQVNGYTF.